This TCR beta chain was captured by sequencing in a study of blood T cell repertoires in COVID-19. Overall study context: T cells, B-cell-depleted T cells, or PBMCs supplied cDNA or gDNA.

This clone has only a few counts. Clones were read by immunoSEQ multiplex PCR, and TCRdb kept only the in-frame ones, dropping some. The sample records 60,000 to 80,000 clones, around nine tenths being singletons. Germline CDR1 is SGHKS and CDR2 is YYEKEE (reference sequence). The ends were cut back, 1 base at V and 7 bases at J, with 17 bases in the middle. This CDR3 has 15 amino acids. The receptor's source is a man between 65 and 85 years old with acute or convalescent COVID-19. The V call is TRBV5-5, the J call TRBJ1-1, with a weak D call TRBD1 (5 bases). The sequenced sample was peripheral blood. The CDR3 sequence is CASSLLGQGNLEAFF. The CDR3 region has the DNA TGTGCCAGCAGCTTGTTGGGCCAGGGTAACCTTGAAGCTTTCTTT.